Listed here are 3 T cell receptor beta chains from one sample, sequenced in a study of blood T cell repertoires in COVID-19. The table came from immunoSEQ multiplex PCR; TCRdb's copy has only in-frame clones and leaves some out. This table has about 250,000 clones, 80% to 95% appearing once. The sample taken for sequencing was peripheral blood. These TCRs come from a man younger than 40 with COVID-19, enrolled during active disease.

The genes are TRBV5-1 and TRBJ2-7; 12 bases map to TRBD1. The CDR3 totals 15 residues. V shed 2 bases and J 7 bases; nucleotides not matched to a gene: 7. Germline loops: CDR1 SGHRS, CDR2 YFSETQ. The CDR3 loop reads CASSLMGQGAAEQYF. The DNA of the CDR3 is TGCGCCAGCAGCTTAATGGGACAGGGGGCCGCGGAGCAGTACTTC.

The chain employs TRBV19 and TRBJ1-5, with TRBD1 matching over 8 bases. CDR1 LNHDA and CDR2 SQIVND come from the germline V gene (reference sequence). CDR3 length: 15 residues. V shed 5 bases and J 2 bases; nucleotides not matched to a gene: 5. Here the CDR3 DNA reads TGTGCCAGTAGTTGGGGACAGGTCCGCAATCAGCCCCAGCATTTT. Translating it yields CASSWGQVRNQPQHF.

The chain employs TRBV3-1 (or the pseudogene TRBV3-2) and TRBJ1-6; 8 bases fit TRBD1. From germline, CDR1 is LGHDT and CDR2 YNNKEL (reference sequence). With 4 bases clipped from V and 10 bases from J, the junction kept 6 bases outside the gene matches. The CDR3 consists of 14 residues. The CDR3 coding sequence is TGTGCCAGCAGCCTAGGACAGGGTGACTCACCCCTCCACTTT. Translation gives CASSLGQGDSPLHF.